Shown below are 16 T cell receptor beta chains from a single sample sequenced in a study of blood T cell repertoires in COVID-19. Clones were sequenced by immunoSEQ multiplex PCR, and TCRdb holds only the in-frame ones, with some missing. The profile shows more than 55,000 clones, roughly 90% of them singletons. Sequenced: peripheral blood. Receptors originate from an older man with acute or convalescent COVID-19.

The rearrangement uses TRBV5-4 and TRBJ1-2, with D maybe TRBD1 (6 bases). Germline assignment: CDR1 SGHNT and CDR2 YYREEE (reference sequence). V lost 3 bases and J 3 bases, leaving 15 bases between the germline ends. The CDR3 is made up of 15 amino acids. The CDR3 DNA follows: TGTGCCAGCAGCTCGCTCCGGGGGGCTGACTATGGCTACACCTTC. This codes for CASSSLRGADYGYTF.

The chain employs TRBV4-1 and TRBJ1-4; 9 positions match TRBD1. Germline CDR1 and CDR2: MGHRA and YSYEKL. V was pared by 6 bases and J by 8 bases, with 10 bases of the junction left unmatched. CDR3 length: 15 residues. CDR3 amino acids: CASSPLGTGSEKLFF. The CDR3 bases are TGCGCCAGCAGTCCTCTGGGGACAGGGAGCGAAAAACTGTTTTTT.

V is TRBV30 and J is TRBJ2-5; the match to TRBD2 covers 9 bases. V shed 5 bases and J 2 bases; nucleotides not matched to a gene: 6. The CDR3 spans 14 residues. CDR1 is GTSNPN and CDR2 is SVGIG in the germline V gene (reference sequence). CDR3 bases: TGTGCCTGGGATCGGCGGGGGGGTCAAGAGACCCAGTACTTC. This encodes CAWDRRGGQETQYF.

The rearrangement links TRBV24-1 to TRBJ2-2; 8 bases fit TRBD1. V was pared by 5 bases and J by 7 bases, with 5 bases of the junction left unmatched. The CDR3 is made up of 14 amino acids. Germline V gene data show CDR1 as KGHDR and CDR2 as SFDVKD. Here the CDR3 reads CATSALDRVGELFF. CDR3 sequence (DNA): TGTGCCACCAGTGCCCTGGACAGGGTCGGGGAGCTGTTTTTT.

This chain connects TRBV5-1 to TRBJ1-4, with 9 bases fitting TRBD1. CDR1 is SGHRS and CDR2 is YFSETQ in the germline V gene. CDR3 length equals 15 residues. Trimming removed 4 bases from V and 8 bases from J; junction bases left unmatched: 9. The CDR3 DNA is TGCGCCAGCAGCCGCCAGACAGGGGGTCAGGAAAAACTGTTTTTT. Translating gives CASSRQTGGQEKLFF.

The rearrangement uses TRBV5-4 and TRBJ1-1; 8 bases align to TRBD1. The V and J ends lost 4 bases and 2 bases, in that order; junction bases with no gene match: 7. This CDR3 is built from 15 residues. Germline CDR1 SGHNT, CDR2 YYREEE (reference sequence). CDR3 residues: CASSPYGTGNTEAFF. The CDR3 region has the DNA TGTGCCAGCAGCCCCTACGGGACAGGTAACACTGAAGCTTTCTTT.

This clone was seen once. The CDR3 bases are TGTGCCAGCAGCTTATGGAGCGGGGGGGCCGGTTGGACCCAGTACTTC. This translates into CASSLWSGGAGWTQYF. The J gene is TRBJ2-5, the V gene TRBV7-2, with 10 bases fitting TRBD2. Germline values: CDR1 SGHTA, CDR2 FQGNSA. The CDR3 has 16 amino acids. Trimming cost V 2 bases and J 7 bases; bases outside gene matches: 10.

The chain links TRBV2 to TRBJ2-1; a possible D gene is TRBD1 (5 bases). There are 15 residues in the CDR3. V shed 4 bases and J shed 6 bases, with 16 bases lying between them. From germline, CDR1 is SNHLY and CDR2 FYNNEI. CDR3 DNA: TGTGCCAGCAGTGCCCAGGGTTACGAGGCCAATGAGCAGTTCTTC. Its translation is CASSAQGYEANEQFF.

For the CDR3, the DNA is TGCGCCAGCAGGATGGACAGTGGCACAGATACGCAGTATTTT. Amino acid sequence: CASRMDSGTDTQYF. The rearrangement links TRBV5-1 to TRBJ2-3, with D perhaps matching TRBD1 (6 bases). The germline CDR1 and CDR2 sequences are SGHRS and YFSETQ. Trimming removed 5 bases at V and 1 base at J, with 11 bases between. The CDR3 has 14 residues.

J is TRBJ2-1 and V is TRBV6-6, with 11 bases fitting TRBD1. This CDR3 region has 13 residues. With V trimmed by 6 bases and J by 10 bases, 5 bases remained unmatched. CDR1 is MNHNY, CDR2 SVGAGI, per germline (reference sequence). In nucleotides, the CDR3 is TGTGCCAGCAGCTGGGGACAGGGGGTCGAGCAGTTCTTC. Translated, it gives CASSWGQGVEQFF.

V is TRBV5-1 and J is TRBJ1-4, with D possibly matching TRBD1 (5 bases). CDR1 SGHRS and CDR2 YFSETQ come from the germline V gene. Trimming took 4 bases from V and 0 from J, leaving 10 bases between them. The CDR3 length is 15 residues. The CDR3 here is CASSMGLPTNEKLFF. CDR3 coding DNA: TGCGCCAGCAGCATGGGACTACCAACTAATGAAAAACTGTTTTTT.

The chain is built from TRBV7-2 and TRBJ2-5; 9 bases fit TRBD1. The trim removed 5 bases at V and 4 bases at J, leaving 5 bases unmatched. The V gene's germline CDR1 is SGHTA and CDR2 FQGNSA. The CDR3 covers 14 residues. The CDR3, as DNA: TGTGCCAGCAGCCGGTTGACAGGGGGAGAGACCCAGTACTTC. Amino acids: CASSRLTGGETQYF. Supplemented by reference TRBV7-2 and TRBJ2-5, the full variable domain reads GAGVSQSPSNKVTEKGKDVELRCDPISGHTALYWYRQSLGQGLEFLIYFQGNSAPDKSGLPSDRFSAERTGGSVSTLTIQRTQQEDSAVYLCASSRLTGGETQYFGPGTRLLVL.

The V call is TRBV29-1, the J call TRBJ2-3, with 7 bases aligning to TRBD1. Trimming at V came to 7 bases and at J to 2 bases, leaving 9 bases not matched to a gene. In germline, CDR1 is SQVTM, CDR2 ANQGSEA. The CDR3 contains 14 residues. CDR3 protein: CSAPGQATTDTQYF. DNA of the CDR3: TGCAGCGCTCCCGGACAGGCTACCACAGATACGCAGTATTTT.

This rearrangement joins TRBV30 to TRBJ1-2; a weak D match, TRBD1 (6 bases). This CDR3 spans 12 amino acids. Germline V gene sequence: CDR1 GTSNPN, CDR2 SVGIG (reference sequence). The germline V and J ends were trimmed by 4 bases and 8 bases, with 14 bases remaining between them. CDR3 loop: CAWTGGATGYTF. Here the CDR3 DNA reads TGTGCCTGGACGGGGGGGGCGACGGGCTACACCTTC.

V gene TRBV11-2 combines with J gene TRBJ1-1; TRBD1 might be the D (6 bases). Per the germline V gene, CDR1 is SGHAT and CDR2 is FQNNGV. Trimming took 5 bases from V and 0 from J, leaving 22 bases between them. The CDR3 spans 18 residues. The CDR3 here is CASSAYRAGGPMNTEAFF. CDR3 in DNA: TGTGCCAGCAGCGCCTACAGGGCGGGGGGACCTATGAACACTGAAGCTTTCTTT. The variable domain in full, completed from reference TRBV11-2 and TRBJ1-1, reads EAGVAQSPRYKIIEKRQSVAFWCNPISGHATLYWYQQILGQGPKLLIQFQNNGVVDDSQLPKDRFSAERLKGVDSTLKIQPAKLEDSAVYLCASSAYRAGGPMNTEAFFGQGTRLTVV.

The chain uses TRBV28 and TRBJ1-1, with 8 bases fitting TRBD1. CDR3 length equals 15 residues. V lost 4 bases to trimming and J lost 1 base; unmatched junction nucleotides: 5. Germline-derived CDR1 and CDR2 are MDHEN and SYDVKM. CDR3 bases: TGTGCCAGCAGTTCCCAGGGGGCGGGGAACACTGAAGCTTTCTTT. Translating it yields CASSSQGAGNTEAFF.